This TCR beta chain originates from a study of blood T cells in healthy people across ages. The CDR3 runs to 16 residues. Using a J-beta primer mix together with a sample-barcoded 5' primer, a second PCR was run for roughly 7 to 12 cycles. TCRdb used MiXCR to reprocess the 5' RACE reads, holding one entry per CDR3 protein. The sample gives around 1.5 million distinct CDR3 sequences, around two fifths of which show up once; roughly 7.9% is in the top ten. The sample consisted of blood. This receptor was obtained from a woman aged 18-35 years in good health. The rearrangement links TRBV21-1 to TRBJ2-7; the table's D call TRBD1 went unverified against the DNA. TRBV21-1 has pseudogene status. The CDR3 loop reads CASSKARQGKRYEQYF. The CDR3 nucleotides read TGTGCCAGCAGCAAAGCTCGACAGGGGAAAAGGTACGAGCAGTACTTC.